Shown below are 28 T cell receptor beta chains from a single sample sequenced in a study of blood T cell repertoires in COVID-19. Clones were read by immunoSEQ multiplex PCR, and TCRdb kept only the in-frame ones, dropping some. The sample includes about 260,000 clones, about 88% of them seen just once. The material sequenced was PBMCs or T cells enriched from blood (not recorded which). The origin of the receptors is a woman between 50 and 59 years old who had recovered from COVID-19.

The chain recombines TRBV6-2 or TRBV6-3 with TRBJ1-5; the D gene is possibly TRBD1 (6 bases). CDR1 and CDR2 from the germline V gene are MNHEY and SVGEGT. The CDR3 covers 15 residues. Between the trimmed V and J ends, which lost 4 bases and 2 bases, there was a span of 12 bases. The CDR3, as DNA: TGTGCCAGCAGTTCGTGGGACATTGGCAATCAGCCCCAGCATTTT. Translated: CASSSWDIGNQPQHF.

V and J are TRBV28 and TRBJ2-3; 9 bases align to TRBD1. This CDR3 is 14 amino acids long. Germline CDR1 MDHEN, CDR2 SYDVKM. Unmatched junction bases numbered 6, after V lost 9 bases and J lost 2 bases. DNA for the CDR3: TGTGCCAGTAACAGGGGGCGCCCCACAGATACGCAGTATTTT. It yields the protein CASNRGRPTDTQYF.

This chain joins TRBV5-8 and TRBJ2-5; TRBD1 might be the D (5 bases). V lost 1 base and J 7 bases, leaving 17 bases between the germline ends. Germline V gene data show CDR1 as SGHTS and CDR2 as YDEGEE. The CDR3 sequence is 15 residues long. The CDR3 region is CASSLLGRPGLTQYF. The CDR3 DNA reads TGTGCCAGCAGCTTGCTCGGTCGGCCAGGGTTGACCCAGTACTTC. Based on the CDR3 plus reference TRBV5-8 and TRBJ2-5, the full variable domain is EAGVTQSPTHLIKTRGQQATLRCSPISGHTSVYWYQQALGLGLQFLLWYDEGEERNRGNFPPRFSGRQFPNYSSELNVNALELEDSALYLCASSLLGRPGLTQYFGPGTRLLVL.

The CDR3 region has the DNA TGTGCCAGCTCACGCAAGACTAGCGGGAGCTCCTACGAGCAGTACTTC. As protein: CASSRKTSGSSYEQYF. V and J are TRBV18 and TRBJ2-7, with TRBD2 matching over 12 bases. Germline V gene sequence: CDR1 KGHSH, CDR2 LQKENI. V lost 4 bases and J lost 0; bases outside the gene matches: 4. The CDR3 has 16 amino acids.

In this sample, this clone turned up many times. The V and J genes are TRBV11-2 and TRBJ1-2; D gene unclear. This CDR3 contains 13 residues. Germline V gene sequence: CDR1 SGHAT, CDR2 FQNNGV. The ends were cut back, 4 bases at V and 7 bases at J, with 13 bases in the middle. The chain's CDR3 is CASSSLRQLGYTF. In DNA, the CDR3 is TGTGCCAGCAGCTCCCTGCGGCAACTTGGCTACACCTTC.

In its sample, this clone was seen once. J is TRBJ2-1 and V is TRBV6-5; 7 nucleotides align to TRBD1. Germline V gene sequence: CDR1 MNHEY, CDR2 SVGAGI. Trimming cost V 7 bases and J 9 bases; bases outside gene matches: 3. This CDR3 has 11 amino acids. DNA of the CDR3: TGTGCCAGCACACAGGGGATTGAGCAGTTCTTC. This translates into CASTQGIEQFF.

The gene calls are TRBV4-3 and TRBJ2-7, with TRBD2 matching 7 bases. This CDR3 is built from 15 residues. Germline-derived CDR1 and CDR2 are LGHNA and YSLEER. V shed 0 bases, J shed 3 bases, and the junction held 5 bases outside the gene matches. CDR3: CASSQDGGGRYEQYF. The CDR3 DNA sequence: TGCGCCAGCAGCCAAGACGGGGGAGGGCGCTACGAGCAGTACTTC.

This sequence joins TRBV28 and TRBJ1-1, with D unclear. This CDR3 has 13 amino acids. Germline values: CDR1 MDHEN, CDR2 SYDVKM. V lost 2 bases, J lost 4 bases, and 8 bases lay in between. The CDR3 bases are TGTGCCAGCAGTTTAAGGGAGGGCACTGAAGCTTTCTTT. Translated, it gives CASSLREGTEAFF.

V and J are TRBV5-1 and TRBJ1-2, with TRBD1 identical over 8 bases. Per the germline V gene, CDR1 is SGHRS and CDR2 is YFSETQ. Germline trimming cut 1 base from V and 2 bases from J; bases unmatched to any gene: 1. This CDR3 has 14 amino acids. The CDR3: CASSLRTGNYGYTF. CDR3 DNA sequence: TGCGCCAGCAGCTTGAGGACAGGGAACTATGGCTACACCTTC.

This rearrangement joins TRBV30 to TRBJ1-2; the D gene is possibly TRBD1 (5 bases). From germline, CDR1 is GTSNPN and CDR2 SVGIG (reference sequence). V lost 5 bases and J lost 4, with 8 bases in between. This CDR3 contains 11 residues. CDR3 amino acids: CAWQTGYGYTF. CDR3 in DNA: TGTGCCTGGCAAACAGGCTATGGCTACACCTTC.

The rearrangement links TRBV11-2 to TRBJ1-2; the match to TRBD1 covers 9 bases. The length of the CDR3 is 13 residues. V lost 5 bases, J lost 4 bases, and 2 bases stayed unmatched. Germline lookup yields CDR1 SGHAT and CDR2 FQNNGV. The CDR3 DNA sequence: TGTGCCAGCAGCCTGGGACAGGGCTATGGCTACACCTTC. This sequence encodes CASSLGQGYGYTF. Full variable domain (missing parts from reference TRBV11-2 and TRBJ1-2): EAGVAQSPRYKIIEKRQSVAFWCNPISGHATLYWYQQILGQGPKLLIQFQNNGVVDDSQLPKDRFSAERLKGVDSTLKIQPAKLEDSAVYLCASSLGQGYGYTFGSGTRLTVV.

This sequence joins TRBV28 and TRBJ2-3; TRBD2 agrees at 9 bases. Germline loops: CDR1 MDHEN, CDR2 SYDVKM. This CDR3 has 17 residues. After removal of 5 bases from V and 2 bases from J, the junction contained 11 bases not matched to a gene. CDR3 protein: CASSPYGLARTTDTQYF. The DNA for the CDR3 is TGTGCCAGCAGTCCCTACGGACTAGCGCGAACCACAGATACGCAGTATTTT.

The genes are TRBV27 and TRBJ2-7; 10 positions agree with TRBD2. Per the germline V gene, CDR1 is MNHEY and CDR2 is SMNVEV (reference sequence). With V trimmed by 5 bases and J by 5 bases, 3 bases remained unmatched. The CDR3 is 13 residues long. DNA for the CDR3: TGTGCCAGCAGTCTCGGACTAGCGGACGAGCAGTACTTC. As protein: CASSLGLADEQYF.

The chain combines TRBV28 with TRBJ1-2; D call uncertain. In germline, CDR1 is MDHEN, CDR2 SYDVKM. V shed 6 bases and J shed 6 bases, with 14 bases lying between them. This CDR3 has 13 amino acids. As DNA, the CDR3 is TGTGCCAGCAGCCCGCCTGGCGGGGATGGCTACACCTTC. This gives the protein CASSPPGGDGYTF.

This clone showed up just a few times. The CDR3 protein is CASSSGLAGGAETQYF. The CDR3, as DNA: TGTGCCAGCAGCTCGGGACTAGCGGGAGGTGCAGAGACCCAGTACTTC. The J gene is TRBJ2-5, the V gene TRBV7-2; TRBD2 matches 15 bases. J lost 4 bases, V lost 4 bases, and 4 bases had no gene match. CDR3 size: 16 residues. Germline CDR1 is SGHTA and CDR2 is FQGNSA.

The chain is built from TRBV6-5 and TRBJ1-3; D is perhaps TRBD1 (5 bases). This CDR3 is built from 15 residues. Germline CDR1 reads MNHEY; CDR2 reads SVGAGI. V lost 5 bases and J lost 2, with 13 bases in between. The CDR3 protein is CASSRTDRAGNTIYF. In DNA, the CDR3 is TGTGCCAGCAGTCGAACCGACAGAGCTGGAAACACCATATATTTT.

V usage is TRBV24-1 and J usage is TRBJ2-3; 10 bases align to TRBD2. CDR3 length equals 16 residues. Trimming took 1 base from V and 1 from J; bases not matched to a gene: 1. Germline V gene lookup returns CDR1 KGHDR and CDR2 SFDVKD. The CDR3 here is CATSDFGTSGTDTQYF. CDR3 DNA sequence: TGTGCCACCAGTGATTTTGGGACTAGCGGCACAGATACGCAGTATTTT.

The rearrangement uses TRBV30 and TRBJ1-5; 9 bases are shared with TRBD1. Germline V gene lookup returns CDR1 GTSNPN and CDR2 SVGIG (reference sequence). There are 14 residues in the CDR3. The V segment lost 3 bases and the J segment 2 bases; nucleotides outside the gene matches: 2. The CDR3 here is CAWSGDRGNQPQHF. CDR3 nucleotides: TGTGCCTGGAGCGGGGACAGGGGCAATCAGCCCCAGCATTTT.

This clone was seen just once. V is TRBV30 and J is TRBJ1-2, with D uncertain. V shed 1 base and J shed 3 bases, with 6 bases lying between them. This CDR3 contains 12 residues. Germline lookup yields CDR1 GTSNPN and CDR2 SVGIG (reference sequence). In DNA form, the CDR3 reads TGTGCCTGGAGTGCGGTCTACTATGGCTACACCTTC. This gives the protein CAWSAVYYGYTF. Full variable domain (missing parts from reference TRBV30 and TRBJ1-2): SQTIHQWPATLVQPVGSPLSLECTVEGTSNPNLYWYRQAAGRGLQLLFYSVGIGQISSEVPQNLSASRPQDRQFILSSKKLLLSDSGFYLCAWSAVYYGYTFGSGTRLTVV.

The V and J genes are TRBV14 and TRBJ2-6, with D possibly being TRBD1 (5 bases). This CDR3 has 15 amino acids. V was pared by 1 base and J by 2 bases, with 6 bases between. Germline CDR1 is SGHDN and CDR2 is FVKESK. The CDR3 is CASSQVRAGANVLTF. The CDR3 nucleotides are TGTGCCAGCAGCCAAGTCAGGGCTGGGGCCAACGTCCTGACTTTC.

The chain couples TRBV15 to TRBJ2-3, with D possibly being TRBD1 (6 bases). CDR1 and CDR2 from the germline V gene are LNHNV and YYDKDF (reference sequence). Trimming took 3 bases from V and 4 from J, leaving 14 bases between them. CDR3 length: 15 amino acids. As DNA, the CDR3 is TGTGCCACCAGCAGGTCCAGGGGAAATGCAGATACGCAGTATTTT. This encodes CATSRSRGNADTQYF.

The rearrangement uses TRBV3-1 (or the pseudogene TRBV3-2) and TRBJ2-2, with 7 bases lining up with TRBD1. The junction had 4 bases not matched to a gene; V was cut back by 0 bases and J by 0 bases. Germline-derived CDR1 and CDR2 are LGHDT and YNNKEL (reference sequence). The CDR3 covers 17 residues. The CDR3 reads CASSQDRGTANTGELFF. DNA of the CDR3: TGTGCCAGCAGCCAAGATAGGGGGACAGCGAACACCGGGGAGCTGTTTTTT.

V usage is TRBV7-2 and J usage is TRBJ2-5; TRBD2 agrees at 14 bases. The CDR3 contains 16 residues. Germline loops: CDR1 SGHTA, CDR2 FQGNSA. V gave up 5 bases and J gave up 5 bases; unmatched junction bases: 7. CDR3 protein: CASSTGTSGSGETQYF. The CDR3 DNA sequence: TGTGCCAGCAGCACGGGGACTAGCGGGAGTGGTGAGACCCAGTACTTC.

The V and J genes are TRBV6-1 and TRBJ2-7, with 7 nucleotides matching TRBD1. The CDR3 loop spans 14 amino acids. Germline V lookup: CDR1 MNHNS, CDR2 SASEGT. The trim removed 3 bases at V and 9 bases at J, leaving 11 bases unmatched. The CDR3 is CASSDQLRQGSQYF. The CDR3 DNA sequence: TGTGCCAGCAGTGACCAGTTACGACAGGGCTCGCAGTACTTC.

This clone was counted a single time. The CDR3 spells CASSAQWEGYNEQFF. CDR3 sequence (DNA): TGTGCCAGCAGTGCCCAGTGGGAGGGGTACAATGAGCAGTTCTTC. The V call is TRBV9, the J call TRBJ2-1; 7 bases line up with TRBD2. This CDR3 is 15 amino acids long. Germline CDR1 reads SGDLS; CDR2 reads YYNGEE. With V trimmed by 5 bases and J by 4 bases, 9 bases remained unmatched.

This rearrangement joins TRBV5-1 to TRBJ1-1, with D perhaps matching TRBD1 (5 bases). Germline V gene data show CDR1 as SGHRS and CDR2 as YFSETQ. CDR3 length: 13 residues. The V gene lost 5 bases and the J gene lost 3 bases, with 11 bases spanning the gap. The CDR3 nucleotides read TGCGCCAGCAGGTCACAGGAATACACTGAAGCTTTCTTT. Translated: CASRSQEYTEAFF.

The chain combines TRBV2 with TRBJ2-1; 10 bases are shared with TRBD2. There are 14 residues in the CDR3. V lost 7 bases and J lost 7; bases outside the gene matches: 7. CDR1 is SNHLY and CDR2 is FYNNEI in the germline V gene. The DNA for the CDR3 is TGTGCCAGCAAAGCTAGCGGGAGTTCTAATGAGCAGTTCTTC. Translated: CASKASGSSNEQFF.

This clone was detected a few times. This chain connects TRBV2 to TRBJ2-1, with 8 positions matching TRBD2. Trimming removed 1 base from V and 9 bases from J; junction bases left unmatched: 8. The CDR3 has 15 amino acids. CDR1 and CDR2 from the germline V gene are SNHLY and FYNNEI. Here the CDR3 reads CASSEESGSYAEQFF. Written as DNA, the CDR3 is TGTGCCAGCAGTGAAGAGAGCGGGAGCTATGCTGAGCAGTTCTTC.